Listed below are T cell receptor beta chains from one sample, sequenced in a study of blood T cell repertoires in COVID-19. Some clones are missing from TCRdb's copy, which holds only in-frame ones; the method was immunoSEQ multiplex PCR. The table shows 10,000 to 15,000 clones, with almost 85% occurring only once. The sample consisted of peripheral blood. The source of these receptors is a man at least 80 years old with acute or convalescent COVID-19. Each CDR3 is given with its conserved first and last residue. Fields, in order: V gene, D gene, J gene, clone size, CDR3 protein, CDR3 DNA. D genes are given only for firm matches. Rows give clone size only sometimes, using once, few, many, or a class for an expanded clone.

TRBV3-1/TRBV3-2,TRBD2,TRBJ2-2,NA,CASSLLAGGNTGELFF,TGTGCCAGCAGCCTACTAGCGGGGGGAAACACCGGGGAGCTGTTTTTT
TRBV2,TRBD1,TRBJ1-3,many,CASGRQGALQSSGNTIYF,TGTGCCAGCGGAAGGCAGGGGGCCCTTCAAAGCTCTGGAAACACCATATATTTT
TRBV5-6,NA,TRBJ1-6,few,CASSLGVGSSYNSPLHF,TGTGCCAGCAGCTTGGGCGTCGGTAGCTCCTATAATTCACCCCTCCACTTT
TRBV2,NA,TRBJ1-1,once,CASSRREDTEAFF,TGTGCCAGCAGTCGTCGGGAAGACACTGAAGCTTTCTTT
TRBV28,NA,TRBJ1-1,NA,CASIYTGSRTEAFF,TGTGCCAGCATTTATACAGGGTCAAGAACTGAAGCTTTCTTT
TRBV7-2,TRBD2,TRBJ2-1,NA,CASSPGLSGGLGNEQFF,TGTGCCAGCAGTCCTGGTCTGAGCGGGGGGTTGGGAAATGAGCAGTTCTTC
TRBV5-4,NA,TRBJ2-7,NA,CASSLGSSYEQYF,TGTGCCAGCAGCCTCGGGTCTTCCTACGAGCAGTACTTC
TRBV7-9,TRBD1,TRBJ1-2,few,CASSIGTGAGYTF,TGTGCCAGCAGCATAGGGACAGGAGCCGGATACACCTTC
TRBV7-2,TRBD1,TRBJ2-7,once,CASSQTSDRVYEQYF,TGTGCCAGCAGCCAAACATCGGACAGGGTCTACGAGCAGTACTTC
TRBV5-1,NA,TRBJ1-4,NA,CASSLQTGSTNEKLFF,TGCGCCAGCAGCTTGCAGACAGGATCAACTAATGAAAAACTGTTTTTT
TRBV7-2,NA,TRBJ1-6,NA,CASSLDRVDYNSPLHF,TGTGCCAGCAGCTTAGACAGGGTTGACTATAATTCACCCCTCCACTTT
TRBV30,NA,TRBJ1-2,once,CAWSVTGNYGYTF,TGTGCCTGGAGTGTAACAGGGAACTATGGCTACACCTTC
TRBV15,NA,TRBJ1-2,once,CATSRDLGAKDYGYTF,TGTGCCACCAGCAGAGATCTGGGGGCTAAAGACTATGGCTACACCTTC
TRBV7-9,NA,TRBJ1-4,NA,CASAGLEKLFF,TGTGCCAGCGCGGGACTTGAAAAACTGTTTTTT
TRBV5-4,TRBD2,TRBJ2-3,NA,CASSTERGGRGTDTQYF,TGTGCCAGCAGCACAGAGCGGGGGGGCCGTGGTACAGATACGCAGTATTTT
TRBV5-4,NA,TRBJ1-4,once,CASSLGGATNEKLFF,TGTGCCAGCAGCTTAGGGGGGGCAACTAATGAAAAACTGTTTTTT
TRBV6-6,NA,TRBJ2-5,NA,CASSPLKGGEIQETQYF,TGTGCCAGCAGTCCCCTCAAAGGGGGGGAGATCCAAGAGACCCAGTACTTC